The 5 T cell receptor beta chains presented below share a single source sample, sequenced in a study of blood T cell repertoires in COVID-19. Sequencing was performed with immunoSEQ multiplex PCR; in TCRdb, only in-frame clones are kept and a portion is missing. The table has 110,000 to 150,000 clones, approximately 80% seen once. Sequencing was done on a sample of peripheral blood. The receptors shown here come from a woman aged 55-69 years with acute or convalescent COVID-19.

The V call is TRBV7-2, the J call TRBJ2-3, with D possibly being TRBD1 (5 bases). Germline loops: CDR1 SGHTA, CDR2 FQGNSA. V was trimmed by 0 bases and J by 2 bases, leaving 9 bases between them. The CDR3 is 15 amino acids. The CDR3 DNA reads as TGTGCCAGCAGCTTAGCGGGGCTCCACACAGATACGCAGTATTTT. The encoded protein is CASSLAGLHTDTQYF.

V gene TRBV29-1 combines with J gene TRBJ1-2, with 7 bases matching TRBD1. Trimming at V came to 6 bases and at J to 5 bases, leaving 9 bases not matched to a gene. The CDR3 consists of 13 residues. Germline CDR1 SQVTM, CDR2 ANQGSEA. The CDR3 DNA reads as TGCAGCGTCAAACGACAGGGAGTATATGGCTACACCTTC. Its translation: CSVKRQGVYGYTF.

A few counts support this clone. This chain joins TRBV3-1 (or the pseudogene TRBV3-2) and TRBJ1-3; the match to TRBD1 covers 7 bases. The CDR3 extends over 15 amino acids. J gave up 3 bases and V 1 base, and 3 bases lay outside the gene matches. Germline CDR1 reads LGHDT; CDR2 reads YNNKEL (reference sequence). CDR3 loop: CASSQGQGVGNTIYF. The CDR3 nucleotides are TGTGCCAGCAGCCAAGGACAGGGTGTTGGAAACACCATATATTTT.

The CDR3 coding sequence is TGTGCCACCAGTGACCCGCAGGGGGCGAGCTCCTACAATGAGCAGTTCTTC. Translated, it gives CATSDPQGASSYNEQFF. This chain uses TRBV24-1 with TRBJ2-1, with 8 nucleotides matching TRBD1. The germline V gene has CDR1 KGHDR and CDR2 SFDVKD. V trimming: 4 bases; J trimming: 0 bases; junction bases outside the gene matches: 7. The length of the CDR3 is 17 residues.

J is TRBJ1-5 and V is TRBV6-4; 10 bases match TRBD1. The CDR3 spans 16 residues. CDR1 is MRHNA and CDR2 is SNTAGT in the germline V gene. The trim removed 2 bases at V and 0 bases at J, leaving 1 base unmatched. The CDR3 nucleotides read TGTGCCAGCAGTGACGACAGGGGGCATAGCAATCAGCCCCAGCATTTT. This sequence encodes CASSDDRGHSNQPQHF.